What follows describes a single T cell receptor (beta chain). The antigen this receptor binds is unknown. Base qualities were left out, and no much larger clone turns up one base away. Unmatched junction bases come to 2, with V trimmed by 9 bases and J by 5 bases. The CDR1 and CDR2 encoded by the germline V gene are ENHRY and SYGVKD. The CDR3 covers 12 residues, taking in both the cysteine and the phenylalanine. Only the CDR3 DNA is retained, 36 bases long and in frame from the first base. This entry comes from a study of blood T cell repertoires in COVID-19 (dated by TCRdb to the early 2020s). Study-level background: Collaborator samples came from the United States, Italy and Spain and covered acute and convalescent phases of COVID-19. Sample metadata almost always included a de-identified subject ID, COVID-19 status, age in years and sex. The dataset comprised deeply sampled blood TCRbeta repertoires from subjects exposed to, actively infected with, or recovered from COVID-19. The samples were drawn from the first 160 participants of the ongoing ImmuneRACE study and from 950 to 1,500 subjects provided by 6 global collaborators. The repertoires were made available in a free public database intended to serve as a resource for research on the immune response to SARS-CoV-2. The material from the prospective study consisted of cDNA or gDNA derived from T cells, B-cell-depleted T cells, or PBMCs. Where available, HLA class I and class II types were obtained from metadata supplied by the sample provider rather than from assay-based typing.

Broad study findings and their caveats: The amount of clinical and demographic metadata varied by source and participant and was provided uncurated.

The immunoSEQ Assay, a bias-controlled multiplex PCR, was used to amplify TCRbeta CDR3 regions from genomic DNA. The paper's data handling went like this. Nucleated cell counts per sample were estimated from amplification of reference gene primers within the assay. To quantify the absolute abundance of each unique TCRbeta CDR3 rearrangement, sequence reads were collapsed and filtered. For each sample, productive Simpson clonality was calculated as the square root of Simpson's diversity index across productive rearrangements. The clones in this table, taken by TCRdb from immuneACCESS, are in-frame only. Not every clone is retained; where verified, under half of the shortfall comes from an unresolved V gene, and the cause of the rest is unknown. V and J calls and clone size are those listed in that table; D and trimming were worked out from the DNA. The sample table lists 150,000 to 200,000 clones, 65% to 85% of them with a count of one. About 10% of the sample goes to the ten largest clones.

Collaborating institutions collected whole blood in K2EDTA tubes following their own protocols. For TCRbeta analysis, collaborator samples were shipped as frozen whole blood, as isolated PBMCs, or as DNA extracted from either sample type. Source material: peripheral blood. The sequence joins TRBV10-3 to TRBJ2-5; 11 central bases correspond to TRBD2. The TCR sequence derives from a woman aged 80 or over with active or convalescent COVID-19. This receptor carries the CDR3 CAISGGAETQYF. The DNA reads TGTGCCATTAGCGGGGGGGCTGAGACCCAGTACTTC.